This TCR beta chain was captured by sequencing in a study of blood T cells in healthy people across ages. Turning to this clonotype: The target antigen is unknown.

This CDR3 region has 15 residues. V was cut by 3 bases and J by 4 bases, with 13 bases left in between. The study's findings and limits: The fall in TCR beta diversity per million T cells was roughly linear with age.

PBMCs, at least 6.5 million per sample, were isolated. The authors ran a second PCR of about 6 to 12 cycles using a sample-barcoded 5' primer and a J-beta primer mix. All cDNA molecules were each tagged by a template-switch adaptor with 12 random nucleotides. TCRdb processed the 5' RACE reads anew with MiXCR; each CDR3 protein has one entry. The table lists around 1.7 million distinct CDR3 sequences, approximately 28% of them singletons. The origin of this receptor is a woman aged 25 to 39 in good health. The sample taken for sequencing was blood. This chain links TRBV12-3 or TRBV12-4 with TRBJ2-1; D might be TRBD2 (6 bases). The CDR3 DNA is TGTGCCAGCAGTTTCAGCAGCGGGCAGTACAATGAGCAGTTCTTC. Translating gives CASSFSSGQYNEQFF.